One sample yielded the 11 T cell receptor beta chains listed below, sequenced in a study of cytomegalovirus exposure and HLA in healthy donors. PCR amplification relied on 60 Vbeta primers (plus 13 Jbeta primers). Repertoires were generated with immunoSEQ multiplex PCR, while TCRdb's copy carries only in-frame clones and drops some. The table lists about 150,000 clones, 79% of them singletons, with 5% to 6.5% in the top ten. Sample: PBMCs. These receptors were obtained from a man aged 45-60 years in good health and CMV-seropositive.

This rearrangement joins TRBV27 to TRBJ2-3, with D unclear. The J call may be faulty, since TRBJ1-5 better matches the DNA end. This CDR3 comprises 12 residues. Germline V CDR1 and CDR2: MNHEY, SMNVEV (reference sequence). CDR3 nucleotide sequence: TGTGCCAGCGGGTTCAGGCAGTCTACGCAGCATTTT. Its translation is CASGFRQSTQHF.

The rearrangement joins TRBV6-5 to TRBJ2-5; unclear D gene. V was shortened by 0 bases and J by 7 bases, with 12 bases between the two germline ends. Germline loops: CDR1 MNHEY, CDR2 SVGAGI. The CDR3 has 14 amino acids. CDR3 sequence reads: CASSYSTPRGTQYF. The CDR3 bases are TGTGCCAGCAGTTACTCGACCCCACGAGGGACCCAGTACTTC.

The rearrangement links TRBV5-5 to TRBJ2-3; TRBD1 or TRBD2 may be the D gene (5 bases each). Looked up from germline, CDR1 is SGHKS and CDR2 is YYEKEE (reference sequence). This CDR3 spans 15 amino acids. V was pared by 4 bases and J by 0 bases, with 12 bases between. CDR3 nucleotide sequence: TGTGCCAGCAGCATGGACTGGACAAGCACAGATACGCAGTATTTT. As protein: CASSMDWTSTDTQYF.

The rearrangement links TRBV7-9 to TRBJ2-7; possibly TRBD1 for D (5 bases). Germline values: CDR1 SEHNR, CDR2 FQNEAQ (reference sequence). V lost 5 bases, J lost 6 bases, and 20 bases lay in between. The CDR3 has 15 amino acids. DNA for the CDR3: TGTGCCAGCAGCGTCCCTTCGCAGGGTTTAAGCGAGCAGTACTTC. Encoded protein: CASSVPSQGLSEQYF.

V usage is TRBV6-1 and J usage is TRBJ1-2; 7 bases are shared with TRBD1. Looked up from germline, CDR1 is MNHNS and CDR2 is SASEGT. The junction had 6 bases not matched to a gene; V was cut back by 4 bases and J by 7 bases. This CDR3 has 13 amino acids. CDR3 region: CASSGQGGRGYTF. CDR3 bases: TGTGCCAGCAGTGGACAGGGAGGACGTGGCTACACCTTC.

The chain couples TRBV28 to TRBJ2-1; 9 bases line up with TRBD1. Germline V gene sequence: CDR1 MDHEN, CDR2 SYDVKM. The trim removed 4 bases at V and 3 bases at J, leaving 4 bases unmatched. The CDR3 has 15 residues. CDR3 protein: CASSSGQGFYNEQFF. Written as DNA, the CDR3 is TGTGCCAGCAGTTCCGGACAGGGGTTCTACAATGAGCAGTTCTTC.

The chain has TRBV28 and TRBJ2-5; 10 bases agree with TRBD2. Germline V gives CDR1 MDHEN, CDR2 SYDVKM. With 5 bases clipped from V and 4 bases from J, the junction kept 16 bases outside the gene matches. The CDR3 has 18 residues. In nucleotides, the CDR3 is TGTGCCAGCAGTCCAAGACTCGGACTAGCGGAGGAAGTAGAGACCCAGTACTTC. It codes for CASSPRLGLAEEVETQYF.

This chain connects TRBV6-1 to TRBJ2-7; 7 bases map to TRBD2. Germline values: CDR1 MNHNS, CDR2 SASEGT. V shed 4 bases, J shed 2 bases, and the junction held 8 bases outside the gene matches. This CDR3 is 15 amino acids long. The CDR3 spells CASSGRERGAYEQYF. The CDR3 coding sequence is TGTGCCAGCAGTGGAAGGGAACGGGGGGCCTACGAGCAGTACTTC.

CDR3: CASTAGLANEQFF. CDR3 DNA: TGTGCCAGCACCGCCGGGCTAGCAAATGAGCAGTTCTTC. The gene calls are TRBV27 and TRBJ2-1, with a possible D match to TRBD2 (5 bases). Germline assignment: CDR1 MNHEY and CDR2 SMNVEV (reference sequence). V was pared by 7 bases and J by 7 bases, with 14 bases between. This CDR3 has 13 amino acids.

This chain joins TRBV5-6 and TRBJ2-5; the D gene is possibly TRBD2 (5 bases). V dropped 3 bases and J dropped 2 bases, with 14 bases sitting between them. From germline, CDR1 is SGHDT and CDR2 YYEEEE. The CDR3 has 15 residues. The CDR3, as DNA: TGTGCCAGCAGCTCCATGACTGGACTTCAAGAGACCCAGTACTTC. It is translated as CASSSMTGLQETQYF.

CDR3 residues: CASSVRGRETQYF. DNA of the CDR3: TGTGCCAGCAGCGTACGCGGGAGGGAGACCCAGTACTTC. J is TRBJ2-5 and V is TRBV9; TRBD2 aligns across 8 bases. CDR3 length: 13 residues. J gave up 5 bases and V 1 base, and 1 base lay outside the gene matches. From germline, CDR1 is SGDLS and CDR2 YYNGEE. The complete variable domain, with remaining parts taken from reference TRBV9 and TRBJ2-5, reads DSGVTQTPKHLITATGQRVTLRCSPRSGDLSVYWYQQSLDQGLQFLIQYYNGEERAKGNILERFSAQQFPDLHSELNLSSLELGDSALYFCASSVRGRETQYFGPGTRLLVL.